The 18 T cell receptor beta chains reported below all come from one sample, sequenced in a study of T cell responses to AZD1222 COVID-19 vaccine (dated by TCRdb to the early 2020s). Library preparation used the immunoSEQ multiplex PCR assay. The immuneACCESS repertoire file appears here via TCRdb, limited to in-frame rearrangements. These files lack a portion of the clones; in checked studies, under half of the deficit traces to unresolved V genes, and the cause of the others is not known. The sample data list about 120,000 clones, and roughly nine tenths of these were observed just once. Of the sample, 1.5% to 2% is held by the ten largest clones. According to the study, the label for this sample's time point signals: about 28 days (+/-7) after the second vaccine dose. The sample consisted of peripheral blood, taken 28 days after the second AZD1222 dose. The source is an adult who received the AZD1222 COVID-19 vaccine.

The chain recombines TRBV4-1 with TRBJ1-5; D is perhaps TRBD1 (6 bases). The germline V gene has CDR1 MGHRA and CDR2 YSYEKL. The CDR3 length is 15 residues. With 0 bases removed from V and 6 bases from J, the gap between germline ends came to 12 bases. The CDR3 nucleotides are TGCGCCAGCAGCCAAGATCCGCGGGGGGCTCAGCCCCAGCATTTT. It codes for CASSQDPRGAQPQHF.

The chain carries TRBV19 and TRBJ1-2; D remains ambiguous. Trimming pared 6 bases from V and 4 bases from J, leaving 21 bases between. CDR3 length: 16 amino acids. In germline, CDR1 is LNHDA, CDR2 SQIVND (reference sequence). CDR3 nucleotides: TGTGCCAGTAGCTCGGCGGTAAACCCCGGTGGCTATGGCTACACCTTC. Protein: CASSSAVNPGGYGYTF.

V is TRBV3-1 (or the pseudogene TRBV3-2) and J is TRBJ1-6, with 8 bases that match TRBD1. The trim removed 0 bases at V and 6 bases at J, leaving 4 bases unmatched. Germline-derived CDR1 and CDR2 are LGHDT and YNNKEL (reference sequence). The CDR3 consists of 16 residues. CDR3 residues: CASSQDPRGPNSPLHF. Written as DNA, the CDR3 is TGTGCCAGCAGCCAAGACCCCAGGGGGCCTAATTCACCCCTCCACTTT.

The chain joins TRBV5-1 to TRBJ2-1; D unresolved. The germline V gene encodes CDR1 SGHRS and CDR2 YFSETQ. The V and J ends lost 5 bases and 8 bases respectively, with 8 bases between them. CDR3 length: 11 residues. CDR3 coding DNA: TGCGCCAGCAGGTACGCCGATGAGCAGTTCTTC. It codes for CASRYADEQFF.

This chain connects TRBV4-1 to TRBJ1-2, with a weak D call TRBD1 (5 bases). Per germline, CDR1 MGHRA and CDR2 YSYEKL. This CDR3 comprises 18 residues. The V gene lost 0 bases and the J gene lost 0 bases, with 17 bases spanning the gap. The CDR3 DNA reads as TGCGCCAGCAGCCAAGATCCGAACTCCCCAGGGACTAACTATGGCTACACCTTC. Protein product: CASSQDPNSPGTNYGYTF.

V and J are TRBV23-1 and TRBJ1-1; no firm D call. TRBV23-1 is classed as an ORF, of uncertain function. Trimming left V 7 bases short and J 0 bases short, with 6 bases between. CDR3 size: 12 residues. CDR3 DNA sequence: TGCGCCAGCACCGTCATGAACACTGAAGCTTTCTTT. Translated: CASTVMNTEAFF.

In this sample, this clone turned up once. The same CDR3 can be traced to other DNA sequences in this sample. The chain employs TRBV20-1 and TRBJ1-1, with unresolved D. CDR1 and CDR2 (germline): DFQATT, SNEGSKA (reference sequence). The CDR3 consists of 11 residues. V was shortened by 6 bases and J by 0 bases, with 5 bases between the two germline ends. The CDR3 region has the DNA TGCAGTGCCGGGGTGAACACTGAAGCTTTCTTT. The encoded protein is CSAGVNTEAFF.

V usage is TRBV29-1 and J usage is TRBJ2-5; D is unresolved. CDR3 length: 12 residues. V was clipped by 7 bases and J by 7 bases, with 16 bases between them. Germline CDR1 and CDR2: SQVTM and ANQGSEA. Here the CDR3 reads CSAEKSGRTQYF. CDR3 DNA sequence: TGCAGCGCCGAGAAATCCGGACGGACCCAGTACTTC.

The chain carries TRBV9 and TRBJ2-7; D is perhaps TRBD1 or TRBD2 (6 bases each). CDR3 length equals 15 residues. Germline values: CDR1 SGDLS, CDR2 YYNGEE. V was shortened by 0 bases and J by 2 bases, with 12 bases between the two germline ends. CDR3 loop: CASSVDGGLPYEQYF. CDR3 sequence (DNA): TGTGCCAGCAGCGTAGATGGGGGGCTGCCCTACGAGCAGTACTTC.

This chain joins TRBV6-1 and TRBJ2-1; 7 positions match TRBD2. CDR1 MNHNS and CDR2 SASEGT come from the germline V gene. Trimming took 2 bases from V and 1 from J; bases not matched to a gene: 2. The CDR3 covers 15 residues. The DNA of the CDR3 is TGTGCCAGCAGTGAAATCGGGGGGTCCTACAATGAGCAGTTCTTC. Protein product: CASSEIGGSYNEQFF.

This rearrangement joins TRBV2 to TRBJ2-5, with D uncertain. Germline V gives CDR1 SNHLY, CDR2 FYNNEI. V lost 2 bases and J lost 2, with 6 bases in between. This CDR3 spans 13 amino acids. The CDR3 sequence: CASSESVQETQYF. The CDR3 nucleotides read TGTGCCAGCAGTGAATCCGTACAAGAGACCCAGTACTTC.

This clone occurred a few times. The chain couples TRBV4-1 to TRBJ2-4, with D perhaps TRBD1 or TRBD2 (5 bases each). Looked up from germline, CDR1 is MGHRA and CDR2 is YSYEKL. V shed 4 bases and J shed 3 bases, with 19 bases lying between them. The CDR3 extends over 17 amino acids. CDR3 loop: CASSPLPGRVDKNIQYF. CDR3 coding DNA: TGCGCCAGCAGCCCTCTCCCGGGACGGGTTGACAAAAACATTCAGTACTTC.

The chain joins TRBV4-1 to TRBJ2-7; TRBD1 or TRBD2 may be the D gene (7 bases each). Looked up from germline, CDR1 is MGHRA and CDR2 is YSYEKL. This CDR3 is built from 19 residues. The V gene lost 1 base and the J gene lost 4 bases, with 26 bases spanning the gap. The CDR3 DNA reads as TGCGCCAGCAGCCAAGTACGGGGTTTCGGGACAGCGGGAATTTACGAGCAGTACTTC. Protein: CASSQVRGFGTAGIYEQYF.

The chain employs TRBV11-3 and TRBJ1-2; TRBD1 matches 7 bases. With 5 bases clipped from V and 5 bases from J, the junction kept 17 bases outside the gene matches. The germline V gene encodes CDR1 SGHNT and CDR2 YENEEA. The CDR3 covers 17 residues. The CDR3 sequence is CASSPQGGQRAPYGYTF. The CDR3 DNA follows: TGTGCCAGCAGCCCCCAGGGGGGGCAGAGGGCTCCTTATGGCTACACCTTC.

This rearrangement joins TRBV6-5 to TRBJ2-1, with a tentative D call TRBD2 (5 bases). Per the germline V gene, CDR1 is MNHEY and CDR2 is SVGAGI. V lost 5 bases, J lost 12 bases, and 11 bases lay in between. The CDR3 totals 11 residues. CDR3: CASSNGMWQFF. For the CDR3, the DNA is TGTGCCAGCAGTAACGGGATGTGGCAGTTCTTC.

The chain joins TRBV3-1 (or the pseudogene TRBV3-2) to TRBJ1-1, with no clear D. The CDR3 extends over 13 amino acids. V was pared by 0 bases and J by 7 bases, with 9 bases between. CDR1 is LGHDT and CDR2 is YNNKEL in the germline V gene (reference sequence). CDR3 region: CASSQEIEFEAFF. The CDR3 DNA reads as TGTGCCAGCAGCCAAGAGATTGAGTTTGAAGCTTTCTTT.

This CDR3 reads CASSQAGGTNTEAFF. The CDR3 DNA reads TGTGCCAGCAGCCAAGCTGGGGGGACTAACACTGAAGCTTTCTTT. The chain employs TRBV3-1 (or the pseudogene TRBV3-2) and TRBJ1-1; TRBD1 might be the D (5 bases). The CDR3 runs 15 residues. The V and J ends lost 1 base and 2 bases respectively, with 11 bases between them. Germline assignment: CDR1 LGHDT and CDR2 YNNKEL (reference sequence).

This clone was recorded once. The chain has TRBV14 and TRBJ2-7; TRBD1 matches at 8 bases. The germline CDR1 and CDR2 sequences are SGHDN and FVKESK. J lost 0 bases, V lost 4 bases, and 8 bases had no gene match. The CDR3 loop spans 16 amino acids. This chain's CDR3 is CASSPRTGTISYEQYF. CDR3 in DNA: TGTGCCAGCAGCCCCCGGACAGGGACAATCTCCTACGAGCAGTACTTC.